Following are 9 T cell receptor beta chains from one sample sequenced in a study of T cell responses to AZD1222 COVID-19 vaccine. Using immunoSEQ multiplex PCR, the repertoire was profiled, and TCRdb retains in-frame clones only, with some absent. The table has about 140,000 clones, over 85% seen once. The material sequenced was peripheral blood, taken on day 0 of AZD1222 vaccination. All receptors come from an adult in good health.

The chain is built from TRBV5-1 and TRBJ1-5; unclear D gene. Germline lookup yields CDR1 SGHRS and CDR2 YFSETQ. The CDR3 runs to 15 residues. Between the trimmed V and J ends, which lost 1 base and 5 bases, there was a span of 13 bases. The CDR3 DNA reads as TGCGCCAGCAGCTTGAGCCCAGTCGAGGATCAGCCCCAGCATTTT. Its protein product is CASSLSPVEDQPQHF.

The rearrangement links TRBV6-4 to TRBJ2-3, with 11 positions matching TRBD2. Germline V lookup: CDR1 MRHNA, CDR2 SNTAGT. This CDR3 contains 15 residues. J gave up 3 bases and V 2 bases, and 1 base lay outside the gene matches. DNA of the CDR3: TGTGCCAGCAGTGACGGGACTAGCGGTACAGATACGCAGTATTTT. It specifies CASSDGTSGTDTQYF.

The rearrangement uses TRBV4-1 and TRBJ2-7; the match to TRBD1 covers 9 bases. The CDR3 consists of 15 residues. Looked up from germline, CDR1 is MGHRA and CDR2 is YSYEKL. J was trimmed by 2 bases and V by 3 bases; bases with no gene match: 5. The CDR3 bases are TGCGCCAGCAGCCAGTCGGGACAGGGAACCTACGAGCAGTACTTC. Its translation is CASSQSGQGTYEQYF.

This clone was seen only once. CDR3 amino acids: CASSLSVSVSYEQYF. CDR3 DNA sequence: TGTGCCAGCAGCTTATCAGTTAGCGTCTCCTACGAGCAGTACTTC. The chain has TRBV7-2 and TRBJ2-7, with a tentative D call TRBD2 (5 bases). Between the trimmed V and J ends, which lost 2 bases and 0 bases, there was a span of 11 bases. CDR1 is SGHTA, CDR2 FQGNSA, per germline. This CDR3 is built from 15 residues.

The V and J genes are TRBV30 and TRBJ2-6; tentative D call: TRBD2 (7 bases). V was pared by 3 bases and J by 2 bases, with 11 bases between. The CDR3 spans 15 residues. The germline CDR1 and CDR2 sequences are GTSNPN and SVGIG (reference sequence). CDR3 DNA sequence: TGTGCCTGGAGCCTCGGGGGGCCTGGGGCCAACGTCCTGACTTTC. It specifies CAWSLGGPGANVLTF.

The rearrangement uses TRBV5-5 and TRBJ1-6, with 7 bases identical to TRBD1. The CDR3 is 16 amino acids. Germline CDR1 is SGHKS and CDR2 is YYEKEE (reference sequence). Trimming at V came to 4 bases and at J to 6 bases, leaving 10 bases not matched to a gene. This CDR3 is CASSPLRDSLNSPLHF. The CDR3 nucleotides are TGTGCCAGCAGCCCCCTTAGGGACAGCCTTAATTCACCCCTCCACTTT. Full variable domain (missing parts from reference TRBV5-5 and TRBJ1-6): DAGVTQSPTHLIKTRGQQVTLRCSPISGHKSVSWYQQVLGQGPQFIFQYYEKEERGRGNFPDRFSARQFPNYSSELNVNALLLGDSALYLCASSPLRDSLNSPLHFGNGTRLTVT.

The chain couples TRBV6-2 or TRBV6-3 to TRBJ2-1; D is unresolved. This CDR3 contains 13 residues. V was trimmed by 5 bases and J by 0 bases, leaving 5 bases between them. The germline gives CDR1 MNHEY, CDR2 SVGEGT. The CDR3 protein is CASSASSYNEQFF. The CDR3 region has the DNA TGTGCCAGCAGTGCATCCTCCTACAATGAGCAGTTCTTC.

This chain uses TRBV4-1 with TRBJ1-5, with a possible D match to TRBD1 (5 bases). The V gene lost 1 base and the J gene lost 2 bases, with 12 bases spanning the gap. This CDR3 has 16 residues. Germline CDR1 is MGHRA and CDR2 is YSYEKL. Written as DNA, the CDR3 is TGCGCCAGCAGCCAAGTGGGGCATCTCGGCAATCAGCCCCAGCATTTT. The encoded protein is CASSQVGHLGNQPQHF.

The CDR3 protein is CASSLLGLNEKLFF. The CDR3 DNA reads TGCGCCAGCAGCTTGTTGGGGCTTAATGAAAAACTGTTTTTT. The V call is TRBV5-1, the J call TRBJ1-4, with D possibly matching TRBD1 (5 bases). Germline V lookup: CDR1 SGHRS, CDR2 YFSETQ. Deletions cut 1 base from V and 4 bases from J, with 8 bases between. The CDR3 length is 14 residues.